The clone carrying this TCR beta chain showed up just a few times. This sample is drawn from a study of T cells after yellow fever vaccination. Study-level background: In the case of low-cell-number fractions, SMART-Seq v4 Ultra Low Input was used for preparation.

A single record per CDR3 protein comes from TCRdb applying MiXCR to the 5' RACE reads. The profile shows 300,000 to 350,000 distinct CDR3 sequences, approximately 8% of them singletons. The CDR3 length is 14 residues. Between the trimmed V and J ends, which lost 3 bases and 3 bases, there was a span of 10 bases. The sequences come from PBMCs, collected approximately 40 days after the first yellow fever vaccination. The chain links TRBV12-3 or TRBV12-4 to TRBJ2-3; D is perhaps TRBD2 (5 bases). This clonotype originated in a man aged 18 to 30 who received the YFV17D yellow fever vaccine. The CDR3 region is CASSFGPGTDTQYF. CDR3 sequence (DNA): TGTGCCAGCAGTTTTGGGCCGGGAACAGATACGCAGTATTTT.